The next 16 T cell receptor beta chains were all read from a single sample in a study of T cell responses to AZD1222 COVID-19 vaccine. Measured with immunoSEQ multiplex PCR; TCRdb has only the in-frame clones, and not every one. This repertoire shows about 120,000 clones, 70% to 90% found once; its top ten account for just under 9.5%. Material: peripheral blood, obtained on day 0 of AZD1222 vaccination. The source of these receptors is an adult in good health.

J is TRBJ1-6 and V is TRBV27, with TRBD1 matching 9 bases. The CDR3 totals 17 residues. Germline assignment: CDR1 MNHEY and CDR2 SMNVEV (reference sequence). The ends lost 2 bases at V and 5 bases at J; junction bases unmatched: 7. CDR3 sequence reads: CASSLRTGDNNNSPLHF. CDR3 nucleotides: TGTGCCAGCAGTTTACGGACAGGGGATAACAATAATTCACCCCTCCACTTT.

This clone was detected only a few times. This chain connects TRBV11-3 to TRBJ2-3; D is possibly TRBD1 (5 bases). Between the trimmed V and J ends, which lost 10 bases and 4 bases, there was a span of 12 bases. This CDR3 is 12 amino acids long. Per the germline V gene, CDR1 is SGHNT and CDR2 is YENEEA. This CDR3 reads CATQGRADTQYF. CDR3 DNA sequence: TGTGCCACGCAGGGTCGTGCAGATACGCAGTATTTT.

This clone showed up just a few times. The chain carries TRBV28 and TRBJ1-5; D is undetermined. The CDR3 totals 13 residues. Germline lookup yields CDR1 MDHEN and CDR2 SYDVKM. Trimming took off 2 bases at V and 6 bases at J, with 8 bases between the two ends. The CDR3 region is CASSLIRSQPQHF. The CDR3 DNA reads as TGTGCCAGCAGTTTAATTAGAAGTCAGCCCCAGCATTTT.

The chain uses TRBV19 and TRBJ1-1; D is ambiguous. The V gene's germline CDR1 is LNHDA and CDR2 SQIVND (reference sequence). Trimming shortened V by 4 bases and J by 4 bases, and 16 bases separated the two germline ends. The CDR3 sequence is 15 residues long. The CDR3 sequence: CASSSGRAEVTEAFF. CDR3 DNA sequence: TGTGCCAGTAGTAGTGGACGAGCGGAAGTCACTGAAGCTTTCTTT.

V usage is TRBV6-6 and J usage is TRBJ1-1; unclear D gene. The V and J ends lost 6 bases and 3 bases respectively, with 11 bases between them. Germline V CDR1 and CDR2: MNHNY, SVGAGI (reference sequence). This CDR3 has 13 residues. CDR3 sequence: CASSPNVYTEAFF. CDR3 coding DNA: TGTGCCAGCAGCCCTAACGTCTACACTGAAGCTTTCTTT.

This chain links TRBV6-5 with TRBJ2-7; possibly TRBD1 for D (6 bases). V shed 1 base and J shed 2 bases, with 12 bases lying between them. There are 15 residues in the CDR3. The V gene's germline CDR1 is MNHEY and CDR2 SVGAGI. The chain's CDR3 is CASSYWGQVTYEQYF. As DNA, the CDR3 is TGTGCCAGCAGTTACTGGGGGCAGGTCACCTACGAGCAGTACTTC.

The V and J genes are TRBV19 and TRBJ2-3; D is ambiguous. The CDR3 is 14 residues long. Germline V gene sequence: CDR1 LNHDA, CDR2 SQIVND (reference sequence). The V and J ends lost 5 bases and 0 bases respectively, with 9 bases between them. The CDR3 reads CASSPTPSTDTQYF. In nucleotides, the CDR3 is TGTGCCAGTAGTCCCACTCCTAGCACAGATACGCAGTATTTT.

CDR3 in DNA: TGTGCCAGCAGCTTAGACAGCTATGGCTACACCTTC. Translated, it gives CASSLDSYGYTF. This chain connects TRBV11-3 to TRBJ1-2; no definite D call. V lost 0 bases to trimming and J lost 4 bases, with 3 bases between them. Germline CDR1 SGHNT, CDR2 YENEEA. The CDR3 runs to 12 residues.

This clone has just one count. The genes are TRBV7-3 and TRBJ2-6, with D unclear. Germline V gene sequence: CDR1 SGHTA, CDR2 FQGTGA. V gave up 5 bases and J gave up 0 bases, with 8 bases separating them. The CDR3 length is 15 residues. Written as DNA, the CDR3 is TGTGCCAGCAGCAAAACAGCCTCTGGGGCCAACGTCCTGACTTTC. This codes for CASSKTASGANVLTF.

V usage is TRBV6-5 and J usage is TRBJ1-2, with no clear D. This CDR3 region has 10 residues. Trimming left V 10 bases short and J 3 bases short, with 6 bases between. The V gene's germline CDR1 is MNHEY and CDR2 SVGAGI. CDR3 nucleotides: TGTGCCACCCGCCACTATGGCTACACCTTC. It translates to CATRHYGYTF.

The rearrangement joins TRBV13 to TRBJ2-7; no firm D call. Germline CDR1 is PRHDT and CDR2 is FYEKMQ (reference sequence). The V gene lost 7 bases and the J gene lost 0 bases, with 13 bases spanning the gap. The CDR3 totals 14 residues. The CDR3 nucleotides read TGTGCCAGCATATTATCGAGAGGCTCCTACGAGCAGTACTTC. Amino acids: CASILSRGSYEQYF.

CDR3 sequence: CASSLGAWDISYEQYF. The CDR3 bases are TGTGCCAGCAGCTTAGGGGCGTGGGACATCTCCTACGAGCAGTACTTC. This chain uses TRBV7-9 with TRBJ2-7, with D possibly being TRBD1 (6 bases). CDR3 length: 16 residues. The germline V gene encodes CDR1 SEHNR and CDR2 FQNEAQ (reference sequence). The V and J ends lost 1 base and 0 bases respectively, with 13 bases between them.

This sequence joins TRBV24-1 and TRBJ1-5; D is undetermined. There are 14 residues in the CDR3. The V gene lost 3 bases and the J gene lost 5 bases, with 10 bases spanning the gap. Germline loops: CDR1 KGHDR, CDR2 SFDVKD. Here the CDR3 DNA reads TGTGCCACCAGTGATGGACCCACTGATCAGCCCCAGCATTTT. Translated: CATSDGPTDQPQHF.

This rearrangement joins TRBV5-1 to TRBJ1-5, with D perhaps matching TRBD1 (6 bases). This CDR3 comprises 20 residues. CDR1 and CDR2 (germline): SGHRS, YFSETQ. V shed 4 bases and J shed 0 bases, with 26 bases lying between them. DNA for the CDR3: TGCGCCAGCAGCACTCTCGGACAGCGAAAAAGCCATTATAGCAATCAGCCCCAGCATTTT. This codes for CASSTLGQRKSHYSNQPQHF.

This chain uses TRBV3-1 (or the pseudogene TRBV3-2) with TRBJ2-3; D gene uncertain. CDR1 and CDR2 (germline): LGHDT, YNNKEL (reference sequence). Between the trimmed V and J ends, which lost 4 bases and 1 base, there was a span of 9 bases. The CDR3 contains 14 residues. The CDR3 reads CASSPFKGTDTQYF. CDR3 coding DNA: TGTGCCAGCAGCCCGTTCAAGGGCACAGATACGCAGTATTTT.

The V and J genes are TRBV12-3 or TRBV12-4 and TRBJ2-7; D is uncertain. The ends were cut back, 7 bases at V and 2 bases at J, with 9 bases in the middle. The length of the CDR3 is 12 residues. CDR3 in amino acids: CASKDQAYEQYF. In DNA form, the CDR3 reads TGTGCCAGCAAGGACCAGGCCTACGAGCAGTACTTC.